This TCR beta chain derives from a study of tumor-infiltrating lymphocytes in primary liver carcinoma. Study background: The study reported T1-T3 N0M0 tumors spanning 4.2 to 10 cm.

This clonotype was counted once. An end of the junction differs from the germline gene, which may be a read error. A constant-region primer served to make TCR beta cDNA from roughly 460 ng total RNA. Employing slightly modified ARM-PCR, three nested multiplex PCR rounds were run, and these gave rise to the TCR beta libraries. TCRdb recomputed calls from the multiplex PCR reads with MiXCR, one row per CDR3 protein. The repertoire has 250,000 to 400,000 distinct CDR3 sequences, approximately 65% of them found once; the top ten carry roughly 9%. Blood RNA came from unsorted whole blood; germline DNA was also extracted. Material for sequencing was peripheral blood. This TCR was sampled from a man aged 35 to 55 with primary liver carcinoma and hepatitis B virus infection.

The CDR3 loop reads CDSSSYGNSGANVLTF. CDR3 coding DNA: TGTGACAGCAGCTCCTACGGGAACTCAGGGGCCAACGTCCTGACTTTC. The rearrangement joins TRBV13 to TRBJ2-6; a possible D gene is TRBD2 (5 bases). CDR1 and CDR2 from the germline V gene are PRHDT and FYEKMQ (reference sequence). This CDR3 region has 16 residues.